What follows are 20 T cell receptor beta chains derived from one specimen sequenced in a study of blood T cell repertoires in COVID-19. Clones were sequenced by immunoSEQ multiplex PCR, and TCRdb holds only the in-frame ones, with some missing. Among 100,000 to 150,000 clones, about 85% were seen once, and the ten largest hold 3.2%. Sequenced sample: peripheral blood. These receptors were obtained from a woman aged 80 or over with COVID-19, enrolled during active disease.

This chain connects TRBV27 to TRBJ2-5, with D possibly TRBD2 on 5 matching bases. The CDR3 spans 14 residues. V lost 6 bases, J lost 7 bases, and 18 bases lay in between. Germline CDR1 is MNHEY and CDR2 is SMNVEV (reference sequence). The CDR3 protein is CASREVENVATQYF. In nucleotides, the CDR3 is TGTGCCAGCAGGGAGGTGGAGAACGTGGCGACCCAGTACTTC.

The rearrangement links TRBV7-6 to TRBJ1-1; D call uncertain. The germline V gene has CDR1 SGHVS and CDR2 FNYEAQ. The CDR3 has 11 residues. The V gene lost 3 bases and the J gene lost 5 bases, with 4 bases spanning the gap. The chain's CDR3 is CASSLLTEAFF. In DNA form, the CDR3 reads TGTGCCAGCAGCTTGTTAACTGAAGCTTTCTTT.

This chain links TRBV5-1 with TRBJ2-3, with D perhaps matching TRBD2 (5 bases). V dropped 1 base and J dropped 0 bases, with 6 bases sitting between them. This CDR3 region has 14 residues. The germline V gene has CDR1 SGHRS and CDR2 YFSETQ. This CDR3 reads CASSLRTSTDTQYF. CDR3 bases: TGCGCCAGCAGCTTGAGGACTAGCACAGATACGCAGTATTTT.

The gene calls are TRBV15 and TRBJ2-1; TRBD2 matches 7 bases. Germline CDR1 and CDR2: LNHNV and YYDKDF (reference sequence). The CDR3 runs 14 residues. After removal of 0 bases from V and 8 bases from J, the junction contained 4 bases not matched to a gene. The CDR3 bases are TGTGCCACCAGCAGAGAGCTAGCGGCCCATGAGCAGTTCTTC. Amino acids: CATSRELAAHEQFF.

The chain carries TRBV18 and TRBJ2-5; TRBD2 agrees at 11 bases. This CDR3 spans 15 amino acids. CDR1 and CDR2 from the germline V gene are KGHSH and LQKENI. The junction had 5 bases not matched to a gene; V was cut back by 4 bases and J by 4 bases. The CDR3 loop reads CASSQNGLAGETQYF. CDR3 nucleotides: TGTGCCAGCTCACAAAACGGACTAGCGGGAGAGACCCAGTACTTC.

This chain links TRBV5-4 with TRBJ2-7, with 7 bases that match TRBD1. With 4 bases clipped from V and 2 bases from J, the junction kept 9 bases outside the gene matches. Germline values: CDR1 SGHNT, CDR2 YYREEE (reference sequence). CDR3 length: 15 residues. CDR3 coding DNA: TGTGCCAGCAGCCAATTACAGGGGCCCACCTACGAGCAGTACTTC. It yields the protein CASSQLQGPTYEQYF.

The CDR3 protein is CASSSDRAVRTEAFF. The CDR3 coding sequence is TGTGCCAGCAGCTCGGACAGGGCAGTCCGGACTGAAGCTTTCTTT. The rearrangement joins TRBV7-2 to TRBJ1-1; 8 bases map to TRBD1. This CDR3 has 15 amino acids. Germline CDR1 reads SGHTA; CDR2 reads FQGNSA. After removal of 4 bases from V and 5 bases from J, the junction contained 9 bases not matched to a gene.

The rearrangement links TRBV7-8 to TRBJ2-5, with TRBD1 matching over 7 bases. Germline CDR1 is SGHVS and CDR2 is FQNEAQ. This CDR3 region has 13 residues. V lost 6 bases to trimming and J lost 2 bases; unmatched junction nucleotides: 3. The CDR3, as DNA: TGTGCCAGCAGACTGACAGGGCAAGAGACCCAGTACTTC. Its protein product is CASRLTGQETQYF.

This chain uses TRBV19 with TRBJ1-1, with TRBD1 matching 8 bases. The CDR3 sequence is 15 residues long. CDR1 is LNHDA, CDR2 SQIVND, per germline (reference sequence). V shed 6 bases and J 5 bases; nucleotides not matched to a gene: 11. CDR3 loop: CASSDRGTSRTEAFF. CDR3 bases: TGTGCCAGTAGCGACAGGGGCACGTCGAGGACTGAAGCTTTCTTT.

The genes are TRBV5-1 and TRBJ2-2; TRBD1 matches at 8 bases. CDR1 SGHRS and CDR2 YFSETQ come from the germline V gene. The V segment lost 4 bases and the J segment 4 bases; nucleotides outside the gene matches: 9. This CDR3 region has 16 residues. The CDR3 DNA is TGCGCCAGCAGCCCTAGGACAGGGCGGGGCACCGGGGAGCTGTTTTTT. As protein: CASSPRTGRGTGELFF.

The chain carries TRBV9 and TRBJ1-4; 12 nucleotides match TRBD1. The CDR3 sequence is 17 residues long. Germline V lookup: CDR1 SGDLS, CDR2 YYNGEE. V was clipped by 0 bases and J by 8 bases; unmatched bases: 8. CDR3 protein: CASSVGIAGTGGEKLFF. Here the CDR3 DNA reads TGTGCCAGCAGCGTAGGCATTGCGGGGACAGGGGGCGAAAAACTGTTTTTT. The complete variable domain, with remaining parts taken from reference TRBV9 and TRBJ1-4, reads DSGVTQTPKHLITATGQRVTLRCSPRSGDLSVYWYQQSLDQGLQFLIQYYNGEERAKGNILERFSAQQFPDLHSELNLSSLELGDSALYFCASSVGIAGTGGEKLFFGSGTQLSVL.

V and J are TRBV7-2 and TRBJ1-1; TRBD1 matches 8 bases. The CDR3 totals 14 residues. From germline, CDR1 is SGHTA and CDR2 FQGNSA. The ends lost 5 bases at V and 4 bases at J; junction bases unmatched: 6. DNA for the CDR3: TGTGCCAGCAGCCTCCAGGGGGCCAGCACTGAAGCTTTCTTT. Protein product: CASSLQGASTEAFF. The variable domain in full, completed from reference TRBV7-2 and TRBJ1-1, reads GAGVSQSPSNKVTEKGKDVELRCDPISGHTALYWYRQSLGQGLEFLIYFQGNSAPDKSGLPSDRFSAERTGGSVSTLTIQRTQQEDSAVYLCASSLQGASTEAFFGQGTRLTVV.

The CDR3 DNA reads as TGTGCCAGCAGTGAAAGGGGCTTGGACACTGAAGCTTTCTTT. Its protein product is CASSERGLDTEAFF. This rearrangement joins TRBV2 to TRBJ1-1; D is perhaps TRBD1 (5 bases). V was cut by 2 bases and J by 3 bases, with 10 bases left in between. The CDR3 length is 14 residues. Germline CDR1 reads SNHLY; CDR2 reads FYNNEI.

The chain is built from TRBV11-2 and TRBJ1-3; perhaps TRBD1 as D (6 bases). The CDR3 loop spans 15 amino acids. Germline V gene lookup returns CDR1 SGHAT and CDR2 FQNNGV. With 5 bases removed from V and 2 bases from J, the gap between germline ends came to 13 bases. For the CDR3, the DNA is TGTGCCAGCAGCCGTAGTTCAGGGGCTGGAAACACCATATATTTT. This gives the protein CASSRSSGAGNTIYF. Drawing the rest from reference TRBV11-2 and TRBJ1-3, the complete variable domain is EAGVAQSPRYKIIEKRQSVAFWCNPISGHATLYWYQQILGQGPKLLIQFQNNGVVDDSQLPKDRFSAERLKGVDSTLKIQPAKLEDSAVYLCASSRSSGAGNTIYFGEGSWLTVV.

This rearrangement joins TRBV5-4 to TRBJ2-7; 8 nucleotides match TRBD1. The CDR3 loop spans 14 amino acids. Germline values: CDR1 SGHNT, CDR2 YYREEE (reference sequence). V gave up 5 bases and J gave up 5 bases; unmatched junction bases: 9. The CDR3 DNA is TGTGCCAGCAGTCTAGGACAGGGAACCCACGAGCAGTACTTC. Translating it yields CASSLGQGTHEQYF.

This chain joins TRBV28 and TRBJ2-2, with a tentative D call TRBD1 (5 bases). Germline-derived CDR1 and CDR2 are MDHEN and SYDVKM. The V and J ends lost 6 bases and 5 bases respectively, with 13 bases between them. The CDR3 contains 14 residues. The CDR3 protein is CASRAAGWTGELFF. As DNA, the CDR3 is TGTGCCAGCAGGGCGGCAGGGTGGACCGGGGAGCTGTTTTTT.

Worth noting for this clone: In the same sample, other DNA sequences code for this CDR3. This chain joins TRBV24-1 and TRBJ1-2, with TRBD1 identical over 8 bases. This CDR3 contains 13 residues. Trimming removed 4 bases from V and 8 bases from J; junction bases left unmatched: 5. Per the germline V gene, CDR1 is KGHDR and CDR2 is SFDVKD. The CDR3, as DNA: TGTGCCACCAGTGAAAGACAGGGGTCCGGCTACACCTTC. This gives the protein CATSERQGSGYTF.

The chain joins TRBV24-1 to TRBJ2-1, with 8 bases identical to TRBD2. This CDR3 comprises 15 residues. The germline CDR1 and CDR2 sequences are KGHDR and SFDVKD. Germline trimming cut 6 bases from V and 0 bases from J; bases unmatched to any gene: 3. The CDR3 here is CATSNSGVSYNEQFF. In DNA form, the CDR3 reads TGTGCCACCAGTAATAGCGGGGTCTCCTACAATGAGCAGTTCTTC.

This chain links TRBV12-3 or TRBV12-4 with TRBJ1-4; no definite D call. The CDR3 runs to 13 residues. Trimming stripped 6 bases from V and 8 bases from J, with 13 bases between. Here the CDR3 DNA reads TGTGCCAGCAGACCAGGCGGGGAGGAAAAACTGTTTTTT. It specifies CASRPGGEEKLFF.

This rearrangement joins TRBV7-2 to TRBJ1-2; D perhaps matches TRBD1 (5 bases). This CDR3 is built from 17 residues. Trimming took 2 bases from V and 1 from J, leaving 17 bases between them. CDR1 and CDR2 (germline): SGHTA, FQGNSA. Here the CDR3 DNA reads TGTGCCAGCAGCTTATCGGTTCCCCTCGGGGGTAACTATGGCTACACCTTC. It specifies CASSLSVPLGGNYGYTF.